Listed here are 26 T cell receptor beta chains from one sample, sequenced in a study of regulatory T cells in long-lasting Graves disease. Noted time point: persistent/refractory GD, antithyroid drugs over 5 years with positive TRAb. Following extraction of RNA from PBMCs, that RNA was used to make the TCR library. Sequencing libraries for TCR beta were prepared with iRepertoire HTBI primers and Arm-PCR of CDR3 regions. TCRdb re-called the multiplex PCR reads with MiXCR, one entry per CDR3 protein. The sample holds 400,000 to 450,000 distinct CDR3 sequences, around a quarter seen once. Specimen: peripheral blood mononuclear cells (PBMCs), collected when the disease was refractory, from a patient treated with antithyroid drugs. The receptors here all came from a female donor with Graves disease.

This rearrangement joins TRBV7-9 to TRBJ1-1, with D possibly being TRBD1 (6 bases). The CDR3 totals 15 residues. Per germline, CDR1 SEHNR and CDR2 FQNEAQ (reference sequence). The V gene lost 5 bases and the J gene lost 2 bases, with 15 bases spanning the gap. The CDR3 here is CASSDKDSINTEAFF. The CDR3 nucleotides are TGTGCCAGCAGCGACAAGGACAGCATCAACACTGAAGCTTTCTTT.

This chain connects TRBV28 to TRBJ2-3, with 11 nucleotides matching TRBD2. This CDR3 contains 14 residues. Germline assignment: CDR1 MDHEN and CDR2 SYDVKM. J gave up 8 bases and V 5 bases, and 6 bases lay outside the gene matches. CDR3 residues: CASSTSGSLGTQYF. CDR3 sequence (DNA): TGTGCCAGCAGTACTAGCGGGAGTCTCGGTACGCAGTATTTT.

Concerning this clonotype: A much larger clonotype is one base distant, so this may be a read error. The rearrangement uses TRBV6-2 or TRBV6-3 and TRBJ2-2; a weak D match, TRBD1 (6 bases). Germline V gene data show CDR1 as MNHEY and CDR2 as SVGEGT. The CDR3 totals 16 residues. The V and J ends lost 11 bases and 2 bases respectively, with 21 bases between them. The CDR3 protein is CASGAMAQSNTGELFF. The CDR3 region has the DNA TGTGCCTCAGGGGCGATGGCACAGTCAAACACCGGGGAGCTGTTTTTT.

The V and J genes are TRBV3-1 and TRBJ1-5, with D perhaps TRBD1 (6 bases). The germline V and J ends were trimmed by 1 base and 4 bases, with 11 bases remaining between them. CDR3 size: 15 residues. Germline V gene lookup returns CDR1 LGHDT and CDR2 YNNKEL (reference sequence). CDR3 loop: CASSQGGHQNQPQHF. The CDR3 DNA is TGTGCCAGCAGCCAAGGGGGACATCAGAATCAGCCCCAGCATTTT.

This clonotype has more than one count but fewer than ten. The J gene is TRBJ2-1, the V gene TRBV4-1; D gene ambiguous. The length of the CDR3 is 12 residues. Germline CDR1 and CDR2: MGHRA and YSYEKL. Trimming cost V 1 base and J 4 bases, with 2 bases left between them. The DNA for the CDR3 is TGCGCCAGCAGCCAAGTATACAATGAGCAGTTCTTC. Translation: CASSQVYNEQFF.

The chain joins TRBV2 to TRBJ2-2; 9 bases are a match to TRBD2. The CDR3 contains 16 residues. Looked up from germline, CDR1 is SNHLY and CDR2 is FYNNEI. The V segment lost 4 bases and the J segment 3 bases; nucleotides outside the gene matches: 6. CDR3 DNA sequence: TGTGCCAGCAGTGCTGGACTAGCGAGGTACACCGGGGAGCTGTTTTTT. Its protein is CASSAGLARYTGELFF.

This clonotype was picked up a small number of times. V is TRBV30 and J is TRBJ1-5, with D unclear. The germline gives CDR1 GTSNPN, CDR2 SVGIG (reference sequence). The CDR3 length is 14 residues. The V and J ends lost 4 bases and 2 bases respectively, with 12 bases between them. The CDR3 sequence is CAWTSVGGNQPQHF. The CDR3 region has the DNA TGTGCCTGGACTTCTGTCGGGGGCAATCAGCCCCAGCATTTT.

This clonotype has only a few counts. A much larger clonotype is one base distant, so this may be a read error. This chain uses TRBV28 with TRBJ1-2; TRBD1 aligns across 8 bases. The CDR3 loop spans 14 amino acids. Germline assignment: CDR1 MDHEN and CDR2 SYDVKM. CDR3 DNA sequence: TGTGCCGGCAGTTTAACGGGACAGGCGGATGGCTACACCTTC. It is translated as CAGSLTGQADGYTF.

In its sample, this clonotype was seen a few times. This CDR3 reads CASSLQQGNEQYF. The CDR3 DNA sequence: TGTGCCAGCAGCTTACAGCAGGGAAACGAGCAGTACTTC. The chain joins TRBV7-3 to TRBJ2-7, with a tentative D call TRBD1 (5 bases). Germline V lookup: CDR1 SGHTA, CDR2 FQGTGA. The V end was cut by 2 bases, the J end by 5 bases, with 10 bases between. This CDR3 contains 13 residues.

This chain uses TRBV29-1 with TRBJ1-2, with a tentative D call TRBD1 (6 bases). Germline CDR1 SQVTM, CDR2 ANQGSEA. Trimming left V 5 bases short and J 5 bases short, with 15 bases between. The CDR3 spans 13 residues. The CDR3 DNA sequence: TGCAGCGTTTTAAAGGGCAGGGGTTATGGCTACACCTTC. Translated, it gives CSVLKGRGYGYTF.

This clonotype was seen more than once but under ten times. This rearrangement joins TRBV12-3 or TRBV12-4 to TRBJ2-2, with 9 bases that match TRBD2. CDR3 size: 13 residues. The CDR3 nucleotides are TGTGTTGGCGGGAGGGGTAACACCGGGGAGCTGTTTTTT. It is translated as CVGGRGNTGELFF.

This clonotype has only one observation. The rearrangement uses TRBV6-1 and TRBJ2-3; 7 bases agree with TRBD2. CDR1 and CDR2 (germline): MNHNS, SASEGT. CDR3 length equals 15 residues. The V segment lost 7 bases and the J segment 0 bases; nucleotides outside the gene matches: 7. This CDR3 is CASTALATSTDTQYF. Written as DNA, the CDR3 is TGTGCCAGCACCGCACTAGCGACGAGCACAGATACGCAGTATTTT.

The V gene is TRBV28, the J gene TRBJ2-1, with TRBD2 matching 9 bases. The germline gives CDR1 MDHEN, CDR2 SYDVKM. The CDR3 runs to 15 residues. The J segment lost 6 bases and the V segment lost 9 bases, leaving 12 bases of the junction unmatched. CDR3 sequence reads: CASHRRGGLSNEQFF. In DNA form, the CDR3 reads TGTGCCAGTCATAGGCGGGGGGGGCTCTCCAATGAGCAGTTCTTC. Complete variable domain (other parts from reference TRBV28 and TRBJ2-1): DVKVTQSSRYLVKRTGEKVFLECVQDMDHENMFWYRQDPGLGLRLIYFSYDVKMKEKGDIPEGYSVSREKKERFSLILESASTNQTSMYLCASHRRGGLSNEQFFGPGTRLTVL.

This clonotype was counted between two and nine times. The chain uses TRBV5-6 and TRBJ1-1; D is undetermined. Germline-derived CDR1 and CDR2 are SGHDT and YYEEEE. The length of the CDR3 is 12 residues. V was shortened by 3 bases and J by 3 bases, with 6 bases between the two germline ends. The CDR3 region is CASSYSYTEAFF. The DNA of the CDR3 is TGTGCCAGCAGCTATTCTTACACTGAAGCTTTCTTT.

This clonotype was counted at least ten times. The chain carries TRBV6-1 and TRBJ2-7, with 8 bases aligning to TRBD2. V trimming: 6 bases; J trimming: 3 bases; junction bases outside the gene matches: 10. Germline V gene lookup returns CDR1 MNHNS and CDR2 SASEGT. The length of the CDR3 is 15 residues. CDR3 in amino acids: CASSRSGIDNYEQYF. The DNA for the CDR3 is TGTGCCAGCAGCCGTAGCGGGATCGACAACTACGAGCAGTACTTC.

This clonotype occurred many times. The chain links TRBV12-3 or TRBV12-4 to TRBJ1-5, with TRBD1 as a possible D gene (6 bases). This CDR3 comprises 16 residues. V was pared by 5 bases and J by 12 bases, with 26 bases between. The CDR3 spells CASSAWEKGGKGDQHF. The CDR3 nucleotides are TGTGCCAGCAGTGCCTGGGAAAAGGGGGGTAAGGGAGACCAGCATTTT.

There are many counts of this clonotype. The chain joins TRBV12-3 or TRBV12-4 to TRBJ1-6; 7 bases map to TRBD1. The trim removed 3 bases at V and 5 bases at J, leaving 1 base unmatched. The CDR3 extends over 14 amino acids. CDR3 nucleotide sequence: TGTGCCAGCAGTTTCGGACAGGATAATTCACCCCTCCACTTT. Encoded protein: CASSFGQDNSPLHF.

The CDR3 DNA is TGTGCCAGCAATACAGCCGGGACAGGGGGCGAGCAGTACTTC. Residues: CASNTAGTGGEQYF. V is TRBV6-1 and J is TRBJ2-7, with 11 bases that match TRBD1. V gave up 7 bases and J gave up 6 bases; unmatched junction bases: 8. This CDR3 is 14 amino acids long. In germline, CDR1 is MNHNS, CDR2 SASEGT.

This clonotype has ten or more counts. This sequence joins TRBV28 and TRBJ1-5; no clear D. CDR3 length equals 13 residues. Germline V gives CDR1 MDHEN, CDR2 SYDVKM. Trimming removed 5 bases from V and 6 bases from J, with 11 bases in between. CDR3 sequence (DNA): TGTGCCAGCAGTGGTAGGGTGGCTCAGCCCCAGCATTTT. Its translation: CASSGRVAQPQHF.

A few counts support this clonotype. This chain uses TRBV7-3 with TRBJ1-1; TRBD1 agrees at 9 bases. This CDR3 comprises 14 residues. V dropped 4 bases and J dropped 6; count of bases not matched to a gene: 6. Germline V gene sequence: CDR1 SGHTA, CDR2 FQGTGA. CDR3 nucleotides: TGTGCCAGCAGCTCAAGGGACAGGGACGCTGAAGCTTTCTTT. Translation: CASSSRDRDAEAFF. Full variable domain (remainder filled in from reference TRBV7-3 and TRBJ1-1): GAGVSQTPSNKVTEKGKYVELRCDPISGHTALYWYRQSLGQGPEFLIYFQGTGAADDSGLPNDRFFAVRPEGSVSTLKIQRTERGDSAVYLCASSSRDRDAEAFFGQGTRLTVV.

The sample holds a few counts of this clonotype. The chain joins TRBV30 to TRBJ1-2; D is unclear. Per the germline V gene, CDR1 is GTSNPN and CDR2 is SVGIG (reference sequence). Trimming took off 2 bases at V and 3 bases at J, with 13 bases between the two ends. The CDR3 consists of 14 residues. The CDR3 sequence: CAWSNGPTDYGYTF. The CDR3 DNA is TGTGCCTGGAGTAACGGGCCTACAGACTATGGCTACACCTTC.

This clonotype was recorded a few times. V is TRBV13 and J is TRBJ2-7, with D uncertain. Germline V lookup: CDR1 PRHDT, CDR2 FYEKMQ (reference sequence). V lost 0 bases, J lost 2 bases, and 8 bases lay in between. CDR3 length equals 14 residues. CDR3 region: CASSLGPRAYEQYF. CDR3 nucleotide sequence: TGTGCCAGCAGCTTAGGACCCCGGGCCTACGAGCAGTACTTC.

At least ten counts were recorded for this clonotype. V usage is TRBV28 and J usage is TRBJ1-5; perhaps TRBD1 as D (6 bases). CDR3 length: 15 residues. Trimming pared 2 bases from V and 5 bases from J, leaving 13 bases between. The germline V gene has CDR1 MDHEN and CDR2 SYDVKM. The CDR3 DNA follows: TGTGCCAGCAGTTTAGCAGGGGAGGGTTATCAGCCCCAGCATTTT. Protein product: CASSLAGEGYQPQHF.

The table lists this clonotype with many counts. The chain links TRBV28 to TRBJ1-1; no clear D gene. Germline loops: CDR1 MDHEN, CDR2 SYDVKM. V was shortened by 2 bases and J by 0 bases, with 7 bases between the two germline ends. This CDR3 comprises 14 residues. The DNA for the CDR3 is TGTGCCAGCAGTTTACCCTTGGTGAACACTGAAGCTTTCTTT. Translated, it gives CASSLPLVNTEAFF. The whole variable domain, remainder taken from reference TRBV28 and TRBJ1-1, is DVKVTQSSRYLVKRTGEKVFLECVQDMDHENMFWYRQDPGLGLRLIYFSYDVKMKEKGDIPEGYSVSREKKERFSLILESASTNQTSMYLCASSLPLVNTEAFFGQGTRLTVV.

About this clonotype: The junction departs from germline at one end; a sequencing error may be responsible. The genes are TRBV27 and TRBJ1-2; 7 positions agree with TRBD1. The CDR3 runs 14 residues. CDR1 MNHEY and CDR2 SMNVEV come from the germline V gene (reference sequence). As DNA, the CDR3 is TGTGCCAGCGGGGGGACAGCAGCTAACTATGGCTGCACCTTC. Translating it yields CASGGTAANYGCTF.

This clonotype was detected many times. The V call is TRBV20-1, the J call TRBJ2-7; the match to TRBD1 covers 8 bases. The CDR3 is 13 amino acids. Trimming cost V 3 bases and J 3 bases; bases outside gene matches: 4. Germline values: CDR1 DFQATT, CDR2 SNEGSKA (reference sequence). Written as DNA, the CDR3 is TGCAGTGCTAGTTTACAGGGGGGCTACGAGCAGTACTTC. Translated, it gives CSASLQGGYEQYF.